These 15 T cell receptor beta chains originate from one sample sequenced in a study of shared clonotypes between healthy human individuals. Produced via immunoSEQ multiplex PCR; TCRdb's table is partial and in-frame only. The sample yields approximately 2.5 million clones, 93% seen once. Specimen: naive CD4+ T cells from PBMCs. Noted subset: CD45RA+ positively selected. The source of these receptors is a man in his late teens or twenties in good health. Some clones in this sample may be carry-over from other donors' samples.

The genes are TRBV4-1 and TRBJ2-7; 9 bases map to TRBD2. Germline-derived CDR1 and CDR2 are MGHRA and YSYEKL. The CDR3 has 17 amino acids. V was clipped by 1 base and J by 5 bases; unmatched bases: 12. The CDR3 DNA sequence: TGCGCCAGCAGCCAAGTTGCTAGCGGGAACTCTGGCCACGAGCAGTACTTC. It is translated as CASSQVASGNSGHEQYF.

The gene calls are TRBV5-4 and TRBJ2-1, with D uncertain. Deletions cut 0 bases from V and 3 bases from J, with 19 bases between. The germline CDR1 and CDR2 sequences are SGHNT and YYREEE (reference sequence). The length of the CDR3 is 18 residues. In DNA, the CDR3 is TGTGCCAGCAGCTTGGCCACTTTGGTCGAGACTTTCTACAATGAGCAGTTCTTC. As protein: CASSLATLVETFYNEQFF.

The chain combines TRBV18 with TRBJ1-2; D unclear. From germline, CDR1 is KGHSH and CDR2 LQKENI. CDR3 length: 13 amino acids. With 6 bases removed from V and 3 bases from J, the gap between germline ends came to 11 bases. The CDR3 protein is CASSHEGDYGYTF. CDR3 sequence (DNA): TGTGCCAGCTCCCACGAGGGCGACTATGGCTACACCTTC.

CDR3 nucleotide sequence: TGTGCCAGCAGCGAGCACGGGACCTTGAATGAAAAACTGTTTTTT. Amino acids: CASSEHGTLNEKLFF. The rearrangement uses TRBV6-4 and TRBJ1-4; possibly TRBD1 for D (5 bases). The germline V gene has CDR1 MRHNA and CDR2 SNTAGT. V was cut by 6 bases and J by 5 bases, with 16 bases left in between. The CDR3 spans 15 residues.

This chain uses TRBV11-2 with TRBJ1-1; D is undetermined. V was shortened by 6 bases and J by 1 base, with 9 bases between the two germline ends. Per germline, CDR1 SGHAT and CDR2 FQNNGV. The CDR3 has 13 residues. In DNA form, the CDR3 reads TGTGCCAGCAGTGCATTCGAGAACACTGAAGCTTTCTTT. This gives the protein CASSAFENTEAFF.

The chain uses TRBV30 and TRBJ2-7; TRBD1 is a possible D gene (6 bases). CDR1 GTSNPN and CDR2 SVGIG come from the germline V gene (reference sequence). Trimming cost V 5 bases and J 7 bases, with 15 bases left between them. This CDR3 region has 12 residues. The CDR3 reads CAWGGPWSEQYF. The CDR3 DNA follows: TGTGCCTGGGGGGGCCCCTGGTCGGAGCAGTACTTC.

This clone has just one count. This sequence joins TRBV29-1 and TRBJ1-1; D remains ambiguous. Germline V gives CDR1 SQVTM, CDR2 ANQGSEA. The V gene lost 5 bases and the J gene lost 0 bases, with 10 bases spanning the gap. The CDR3 spans 13 residues. CDR3 nucleotides: TGCAGCGTTACCCGAAAAATGAACACTGAAGCTTTCTTT. Amino acids: CSVTRKMNTEAFF.

A remark on this clone: The same CDR3 can be traced to other DNA sequences in this sample. This chain connects TRBV5-1 to TRBJ2-1, with 10 bases identical to TRBD1. From germline, CDR1 is SGHRS and CDR2 YFSETQ. This CDR3 is 15 amino acids long. The ends lost 3 bases at V and 2 bases at J; junction bases unmatched: 2. CDR3 residues: CASSSGTGAYNEQFF. As DNA, the CDR3 is TGCGCCAGCAGCTCCGGGACAGGGGCCTACAATGAGCAGTTCTTC.

The V and J genes are TRBV7-9 and TRBJ1-3, with no clear D. From germline, CDR1 is SEHNR and CDR2 FQNEAQ (reference sequence). The germline V and J ends were trimmed by 1 base and 0 bases, with 10 bases remaining between them. The CDR3 runs to 16 residues. The CDR3 sequence is CASSLVAALSGNTIYF. The DNA for the CDR3 is TGTGCCAGCAGCTTAGTTGCCGCCCTCTCTGGAAACACCATATATTTT.

With respect to this clone: Other DNA sequences of this sample code for an identical CDR3. The chain recombines TRBV28 with TRBJ1-5; TRBD1 aligns across 8 bases. The CDR3 sequence is 15 residues long. Germline V gene data show CDR1 as MDHEN and CDR2 as SYDVKM. The J segment lost 2 bases and the V segment lost 6 bases, leaving 6 bases of the junction unmatched. CDR3 loop: CASSLGQGGNQPQHF. The CDR3 nucleotides read TGTGCCAGCAGCTTAGGACAGGGTGGCAATCAGCCCCAGCATTTT.

The chain recombines TRBV19 with TRBJ2-1; TRBD1 matches at 8 bases. The CDR3 is 15 amino acids. V shed 5 bases, J shed 2 bases, and the junction held 5 bases outside the gene matches. The germline CDR1 and CDR2 sequences are LNHDA and SQIVND (reference sequence). The DNA of the CDR3 is TGTGCCAGTAGTGTCGACAGGGGTCCCTACAATGAGCAGTTCTTC. Its protein product is CASSVDRGPYNEQFF.

The CDR3 DNA follows: TGTGCCAGCAGTTTATCGACCAAAACCTACGAGCAGTACTTC. Translation gives CASSLSTKTYEQYF. The chain combines TRBV27 with TRBJ2-7, with D hard to call. Between the trimmed V and J ends, which lost 0 bases and 2 bases, there was a span of 8 bases. The CDR3 contains 14 residues. The V gene's germline CDR1 is MNHEY and CDR2 SMNVEV (reference sequence).

The V call is TRBV5-1, the J call TRBJ1-2; 9 bases match TRBD1. The CDR3 totals 14 residues. The V and J ends lost 4 bases and 5 bases, in that order; junction bases with no gene match: 6. The germline V gene encodes CDR1 SGHRS and CDR2 YFSETQ. As DNA, the CDR3 is TGCGCCAGCAGCCAAACGACAGGGGGGTATGGCTACACCTTC. The encoded protein is CASSQTTGGYGYTF.

This rearrangement joins TRBV7-9 to TRBJ2-1; D not resolved. Between the trimmed V and J ends, which lost 3 bases and 9 bases, there was a span of 12 bases. Per the germline V gene, CDR1 is SEHNR and CDR2 is FQNEAQ (reference sequence). CDR3 size: 13 residues. CDR3 in amino acids: CASSFLDVGEQFF. For the CDR3, the DNA is TGTGCCAGCAGCTTTCTGGACGTGGGTGAGCAGTTCTTC.

Remarks on this clone: Other DNA sequences from this sample encode an identical CDR3 as well. The gene calls are TRBV4-2 and TRBJ2-1; TRBD2 matches 12 bases. Germline V gene sequence: CDR1 LGHNA, CDR2 YNFKEQ. With 4 bases clipped from V and 3 bases from J, the junction kept 4 bases outside the gene matches. This CDR3 has 16 residues. CDR3 nucleotide sequence: TGTGCCAGCAGCCGCGGGACTAGCGGGCGCTACAATGAGCAGTTCTTC. Translated: CASSRGTSGRYNEQFF.